One sample yielded the 12 T cell receptor beta chains listed below, sequenced in a study of OX40 agonist ivuxolimab in advanced cancers. Measured with immunoSEQ multiplex PCR; TCRdb has only the in-frame clones, and not every one. The repertoire holds 95,000 or so clones, with about 90% as singletons. The sample consisted of CD4+ or CD8+ T cells sorted from blood, taken in a trial of the OX40 agonist ivuxolimab. The receptors derive from an adult with an advanced solid tumor such as melanoma, head and neck, liver or kidney cancer.

This clone was detected once. This chain connects TRBV27 to TRBJ2-3; maybe TRBD2 (5 bases). V lost 10 bases and J 1 base, leaving 12 bases between the germline ends. The germline V gene encodes CDR1 MNHEY and CDR2 SMNVEV (reference sequence). The CDR3 totals 13 residues. Here the CDR3 reads CATRGQGTDTQYF. DNA of the CDR3: TGTGCCACCAGAGGGCAGGGCACAGATACGCAGTATTTT.

The V gene is TRBV5-4, the J gene TRBJ1-3, with D uncertain. Germline V gives CDR1 SGHNT, CDR2 YYREEE (reference sequence). V gave up 0 bases and J gave up 9 bases, with 7 bases separating them. This CDR3 region has 12 residues. CDR3 amino acids: CASSLEGSTIYF. CDR3 nucleotides: TGTGCCAGCAGCTTGGAAGGTAGCACCATATATTTT. Combining the CDR3 with reference TRBV5-4 and TRBJ1-3 gives the whole variable domain ETGVTQSPTHLIKTRGQQVTLRCSSQSGHNTVSWYQQALGQGPQFIFQYYREEENGRGNFPPRFSGLQFPNYSSELNVNALELDDSALYLCASSLEGSTIYFGEGSWLTVV.

The chain is built from TRBV27 and TRBJ2-1, with 8 bases that match TRBD1. Germline assignment: CDR1 MNHEY and CDR2 SMNVEV (reference sequence). This CDR3 has 18 amino acids. V shed 6 bases and J 4 bases; nucleotides not matched to a gene: 17. The CDR3 region is CASSKTRGRAELYNEQFF. The CDR3 DNA reads TGTGCCAGCAGCAAAACCAGGGGGCGCGCGGAGCTTTACAATGAGCAGTTCTTC.

The chain carries TRBV27 and TRBJ2-7; TRBD1 aligns across 7 bases. Trimming at V came to 5 bases and at J to 2 bases, leaving 12 bases not matched to a gene. Per the germline V gene, CDR1 is MNHEY and CDR2 is SMNVEV (reference sequence). CDR3 length: 16 residues. The CDR3 region is CASSHLDRTQAYEQYF. The CDR3 bases are TGTGCCAGCAGTCACCTGGACAGGACCCAAGCCTACGAGCAGTACTTC.

The CDR3 here is CASSEDRGRWDGYTF. In DNA form, the CDR3 reads TGTGCCAGCAGCGAAGACAGGGGGCGGTGGGATGGCTACACCTTC. This rearrangement joins TRBV9 to TRBJ1-2, with 10 bases lining up with TRBD1. This CDR3 spans 15 amino acids. V was clipped by 3 bases and J by 6 bases; unmatched bases: 8. CDR1 and CDR2 (germline): SGDLS, YYNGEE. Full variable domain (missing parts from reference TRBV9 and TRBJ1-2): DSGVTQTPKHLITATGQRVTLRCSPRSGDLSVYWYQQSLDQGLQFLIQYYNGEERAKGNILERFSAQQFPDLHSELNLSSLELGDSALYFCASSEDRGRWDGYTFGSGTRLTVV.

This chain joins TRBV5-1 and TRBJ2-7, with D tentatively TRBD1 (6 bases). Germline loops: CDR1 SGHRS, CDR2 YFSETQ. The CDR3 has 16 amino acids. Trimming cost V 5 bases and J 0 bases, with 18 bases left between them. CDR3 protein: CASSWGPSANSYEQYF. CDR3 bases: TGCGCCAGCAGTTGGGGGCCCAGCGCTAACTCCTACGAGCAGTACTTC.

This chain uses TRBV6-1 with TRBJ2-7; possibly TRBD1 or TRBD2 for D (5 bases each). The V and J ends lost 2 bases and 6 bases respectively, with 14 bases between them. This CDR3 is 14 amino acids long. The germline CDR1 and CDR2 sequences are MNHNS and SASEGT. The CDR3 spells CASSEPGPKGEQYF. CDR3 coding DNA: TGTGCCAGCAGTGAACCGGGACCAAAAGGCGAGCAGTACTTC.

V gene TRBV5-1 combines with J gene TRBJ1-3; D unresolved. The CDR3 totals 15 residues. Germline V lookup: CDR1 SGHRS, CDR2 YFSETQ. Trimming stripped 0 bases from V and 0 bases from J, with 7 bases between. CDR3 amino acids: CASSLEQNSGNTIYF. The CDR3 DNA sequence: TGCGCCAGCAGCTTGGAACAGAACTCTGGAAACACCATATATTTT.

The J gene is TRBJ2-5, the V gene TRBV11-2; possibly TRBD1 for D (6 bases). Germline V CDR1 and CDR2: SGHAT, FQNNGV. Trimming left V 5 bases short and J 8 bases short, with 24 bases between. The CDR3 has 16 residues. The CDR3 here is CASSHQSDSYLETQYF. DNA of the CDR3: TGTGCCAGCAGCCACCAATCGGACAGTTATTTGGAAACCCAGTACTTC.

The chain has TRBV5-1 and TRBJ1-2, with D possibly matching TRBD1 (5 bases). From germline, CDR1 is SGHRS and CDR2 YFSETQ. V was clipped by 0 bases and J by 2 bases, with 8 bases between them. The CDR3 spans 14 residues. The DNA of the CDR3 is TGCGCCAGCAGCTTGGGAGGGGACAACTATGGCTACACCTTC. This sequence encodes CASSLGGDNYGYTF.

This rearrangement joins TRBV28 to TRBJ1-1; D not certain. Germline values: CDR1 MDHEN, CDR2 SYDVKM. This CDR3 region has 15 residues. V lost 5 bases to trimming and J lost 5 bases, with 18 bases between them. CDR3 sequence reads: CASSPPQRSGTEAFF. The CDR3, as DNA: TGTGCCAGCAGTCCTCCACAGAGATCAGGTACTGAAGCTTTCTTT. Filled out from reference TRBV28 and TRBJ1-1, the complete variable domain reads DVKVTQSSRYLVKRTGEKVFLECVQDMDHENMFWYRQDPGLGLRLIYFSYDVKMKEKGDIPEGYSVSREKKERFSLILESASTNQTSMYLCASSPPQRSGTEAFFGQGTRLTVV.

This chain joins TRBV5-1 and TRBJ1-6; 8 bases are shared with TRBD1. After removal of 6 bases from V and 10 bases from J, the junction contained 12 bases not matched to a gene. In germline, CDR1 is SGHRS, CDR2 YFSETQ. This CDR3 has 15 amino acids. CDR3 sequence: CASTFLGQESSPLHF. CDR3 in DNA: TGCGCCAGCACCTTCCTGGGACAGGAGAGCTCACCCCTCCACTTT.